This entry lists 21 T cell receptor beta chains sequenced from one sample in a study of T cells in pancreatic ductal adenocarcinoma. No neoadjuvant therapy was given to the selected pancreatic ductal adenocarcinoma patients before their surgery. The assay was immunoSEQ multiplex PCR, and TCRdb's table has in-frame clones only and misses some. The sample lists about 11,000 clones, 86% seen once, with 15% to 20% in the top ten. The sequenced material came from PBMCs. Receptors originate from a human donor with pancreatic ductal adenocarcinoma.

The chain carries TRBV11-3 and TRBJ1-1, with D tentatively TRBD1 (6 bases). The germline CDR1 and CDR2 sequences are SGHNT and YENEEA. V lost 5 bases and J 0 bases, leaving 10 bases between the germline ends. This CDR3 is built from 14 residues. The CDR3 protein is CASSRGGLNTEAFF. DNA of the CDR3: TGTGCCAGCAGCCGAGGGGGACTGAACACTGAAGCTTTCTTT.

The gene calls are TRBV7-8 and TRBJ2-3, with D perhaps matching TRBD1 or TRBD2 (5 bases each). From germline, CDR1 is SGHVS and CDR2 FQNEAQ. This CDR3 spans 13 amino acids. Trimming left V 4 bases short and J 5 bases short, with 10 bases between. CDR3 region: CASSSPGRDTQYF. CDR3 nucleotide sequence: TGTGCCAGCAGCTCCCCAGGGAGAGATACGCAGTATTTT.

V and J are TRBV7-7 and TRBJ2-1, with 8 bases aligning to TRBD1. The V gene end was trimmed by 5 bases and the J gene end by 9 bases; junction bases not matched to a gene: 9. The CDR3 extends over 14 amino acids. Germline V CDR1 and CDR2: SSHAT, FNYEAQ (reference sequence). CDR3 amino acids: CASSLNGQGGEQFF. CDR3 nucleotides: TGTGCCAGCAGCCTCAACGGACAGGGCGGTGAGCAGTTCTTC.

The rearrangement uses TRBV4-3 and TRBJ2-2; 9 nucleotides match TRBD1. J was trimmed by 5 bases and V by 3 bases; bases with no gene match: 19. The CDR3 is made up of 20 amino acids. Germline CDR1 is LGHNA and CDR2 is YSLEER. Here the CDR3 DNA reads TGCGCCAGCAGCCAGGAGGGACAGGGAGGGAGAGTTGGGCGGACCGGGGAGCTGTTTTTT. This gives the protein CASSQEGQGGRVGRTGELFF.

The chain combines TRBV10-2 with TRBJ2-7; a possible D gene is TRBD1 (6 bases). The V gene's germline CDR1 is WSHSY and CDR2 SAAADI. This CDR3 region has 15 residues. V dropped 2 bases and J dropped 7 bases, with 18 bases sitting between them. DNA of the CDR3: TGCGCCAGCAGTGAGGACGGCAGGGGCTCGTGGGAGCAGTACTTC. Protein product: CASSEDGRGSWEQYF.

The count of this clone is one. The chain is built from TRBV28 and TRBJ1-2, with a weak D call TRBD1 (6 bases). Germline V gene lookup returns CDR1 MDHEN and CDR2 SYDVKM. The ends were cut back, 4 bases at V and 7 bases at J, with 19 bases in the middle. The CDR3 length is 15 residues. CDR3 DNA sequence: TGTGCCAGCAGTTCTTCCCTCGGGGGGGGCAGTGGCTACACCTTC. Translation: CASSSSLGGGSGYTF.

The rearrangement joins TRBV19 to TRBJ1-1, with D possibly TRBD1 on 5 matching bases. V gave up 3 bases and J gave up 0 bases, with 8 bases separating them. CDR3 length: 14 amino acids. Looked up from germline, CDR1 is LNHDA and CDR2 is SQIVND (reference sequence). The CDR3 nucleotides are TGTGCCAGTAGTATCGGGACCTTGAACACTGAAGCTTTCTTT. It yields the protein CASSIGTLNTEAFF.

The V and J genes are TRBV7-3 and TRBJ2-1; D unclear. Between the trimmed V and J ends, which lost 4 bases and 0 bases, there was a span of 10 bases. CDR1 SGHTA and CDR2 FQGTGA come from the germline V gene. CDR3 size: 15 residues. CDR3 amino acids: CASSSSLGSYNEQFF. CDR3 bases: TGTGCCAGCAGCTCGTCCCTCGGCTCCTACAATGAGCAGTTCTTC.

The chain combines TRBV7-9 with TRBJ1-4; the D is unclear. Per germline, CDR1 SEHNR and CDR2 FQNEAQ (reference sequence). The CDR3 loop spans 12 amino acids. V dropped 3 bases and J dropped 6 bases, with 5 bases sitting between them. The CDR3 coding sequence is TGTGCCAGCAGCTTGATGGATGAAAAACTGTTTTTT. Amino acid sequence: CASSLMDEKLFF.

This clone was observed a handful of times. The chain carries TRBV7-9 and TRBJ2-2; D may correspond to TRBD1 or TRBD2 (5 bases each). The CDR3 is made up of 12 amino acids. The V gene lost 6 bases and the J gene lost 6 bases, with 8 bases spanning the gap. Germline V gene lookup returns CDR1 SEHNR and CDR2 FQNEAQ (reference sequence). This CDR3 is CASRLGAGELFF. DNA of the CDR3: TGTGCCAGCAGACTGGGGGCCGGGGAGCTGTTTTTT.

CDR3 DNA sequence: TGTGCCAGTAAGGAGGGTTGGAATCAGCCCCAGCATTTT. As protein: CASKEGWNQPQHF. The chain is built from TRBV19 and TRBJ1-5, with unresolved D. With 7 bases removed from V and 4 bases from J, the gap between germline ends came to 11 bases. The CDR3 sequence is 13 residues long. In germline, CDR1 is LNHDA, CDR2 SQIVND (reference sequence).

The CDR3 here is CASSDSGDRASEKLFF. The CDR3 bases are TGTGCCAGCAGTGACTCGGGGGACAGGGCGAGTGAAAAACTGTTTTTT. The chain links TRBV6-4 to TRBJ1-4; TRBD1 agrees at 9 bases. CDR1 is MRHNA and CDR2 is SNTAGT in the germline V gene. This CDR3 is 16 amino acids long. V lost 0 bases to trimming and J lost 7 bases; unmatched junction nucleotides: 6.

V usage is TRBV19 and J usage is TRBJ2-1, with TRBD2 matching 8 bases. Per germline, CDR1 LNHDA and CDR2 SQIVND (reference sequence). J lost 4 bases, V lost 3 bases, and 5 bases had no gene match. The CDR3 extends over 15 amino acids. In nucleotides, the CDR3 is TGTGCCAGTAGTATCGAGCTAGCGGGTTACAATGAGCAGTTCTTC. Its translation: CASSIELAGYNEQFF.

The chain couples TRBV5-1 to TRBJ2-3; D call uncertain. V lost 0 bases, J lost 0 bases, and 8 bases lay in between. CDR1 is SGHRS and CDR2 is YFSETQ in the germline V gene. The CDR3 has 15 amino acids. The CDR3 spells CASSLDWQSTDTQYF. As DNA, the CDR3 is TGCGCCAGCAGCTTGGATTGGCAGAGCACAGATACGCAGTATTTT.

The rearrangement links TRBV19 to TRBJ2-6, with D possibly matching TRBD1 (6 bases). V lost 9 bases and J lost 0, with 9 bases in between. The CDR3 is made up of 14 amino acids. Per the germline V gene, CDR1 is LNHDA and CDR2 is SQIVND (reference sequence). The CDR3 region is CASGTNSGANVLTF. CDR3 DNA: TGTGCCAGCGGGACAAACTCTGGGGCCAACGTCCTGACTTTC.

The chain uses TRBV7-9 and TRBJ2-7; the match to TRBD2 covers 8 bases. CDR1 is SEHNR, CDR2 FQNEAQ, per germline (reference sequence). The CDR3 extends over 14 amino acids. The junction had 13 bases not matched to a gene; V was cut back by 10 bases and J by 5 bases. CDR3 protein: CATTPPAGVHEQYF. The CDR3 nucleotides are TGTGCCACAACCCCCCCAGCGGGAGTCCACGAGCAGTACTTC. The full variable domain, in which reference TRBV7-9 and TRBJ2-7 provide the parts outside the CDR3, is DTGVSQNPRHKITKRGQNVTFRCDPISEHNRLYWYRQTLGQGPEFLTYFQNEAQLEKSRLLSDRFSAERPKGSFSTLEIQRTEQGDSAMYLCATTPPAGVHEQYFGPGTRLTVT.

This sequence joins TRBV19 and TRBJ1-1, with 8 bases aligning to TRBD1. The germline V gene has CDR1 LNHDA and CDR2 SQIVND (reference sequence). The CDR3 length is 13 residues. V lost 5 bases to trimming and J lost 5 bases; unmatched junction nucleotides: 4. CDR3: CASSGQGGTEAFF. Written as DNA, the CDR3 is TGTGCCAGTAGTGGACAGGGCGGAACTGAAGCTTTCTTT.

The V gene is TRBV7-2, the J gene TRBJ1-6, with 10 bases fitting TRBD1. V lost 6 bases to trimming and J lost 10 bases; unmatched junction nucleotides: 9. CDR1 is SGHTA, CDR2 FQGNSA, per germline. This CDR3 is built from 15 residues. The CDR3 protein is CASRRDRGRESPLHF. The CDR3 nucleotides read TGTGCCAGCAGAAGGGACAGGGGACGTGAATCACCCCTCCACTTT.

The table lists this clone with a few counts. The rearrangement joins TRBV16 to TRBJ1-2; D gene ambiguous. Trimming pared 2 bases from V and 4 bases from J, leaving 8 bases between. This CDR3 is built from 13 residues. Germline CDR1 KGHSY, CDR2 FQNENV. CDR3 protein: CASSQGVGYGYTF. CDR3 nucleotide sequence: TGTGCCAGCAGCCAAGGGGTTGGCTATGGCTACACCTTC.

The chain has TRBV7-6 and TRBJ2-5; tentatively, D is TRBD2 (5 bases). V shed 5 bases and J shed 5 bases, with 12 bases lying between them. Germline values: CDR1 SGHVS, CDR2 FNYEAQ. This CDR3 contains 13 residues. CDR3: CASSRRDGETQYF. For the CDR3, the DNA is TGTGCCAGCAGCCGACGGGATGGCGAGACCCAGTACTTC.

V and J are TRBV13 and TRBJ2-1; tentative D call: TRBD2 (6 bases). The CDR3 contains 14 residues. Germline CDR1 and CDR2: PRHDT and FYEKMQ (reference sequence). V lost 3 bases and J 5 bases, leaving 11 bases between the germline ends. CDR3 loop: CASSFGTRHNEQFF. CDR3 DNA: TGTGCCAGCAGCTTCGGGACTCGCCACAATGAGCAGTTCTTC.